The sequence of this T cell receptor (beta chain) was determined in a study of identical twins. A universal primer binding site was introduced by template switching. The final cDNA contained unique molecular identifiers. A single record per CDR3 protein comes from TCRdb applying MiXCR to the 5' RACE reads. Seen here are 700,000 or so distinct CDR3 sequences, approximately 9% observed once, and the top ten hold around 0.98%. The CDR3 has 15 residues. Per germline, CDR1 DFQATT and CDR2 SNEGSKA (reference sequence). The V gene lost 6 bases and the J gene lost 2 bases, with 17 bases spanning the gap. The data also belong to a second study, concerning yellow fever vaccine responses in identical twins.

This clonotype was sampled from a woman aged 18 to 35 in good health. The gene calls are TRBV20-1 and TRBJ2-1; tentatively, D is TRBD2 (5 bases). Material for sequencing was PBMCs. CDR3 nucleotide sequence: TGCAGTGCCAAAAGAGGGCTAGCCGCCTACAATGAGCAGTTCTTC. Its protein is CSAKRGLAAYNEQFF.